These 25 T cell receptor beta chains originate from one sample sequenced in a study of T cell responses to AZD1222 COVID-19 vaccine. TCRdb keeps only in-frame clones here, not all; method: immunoSEQ multiplex PCR. The sample contains tens of thousands of clones, approximately 88% of which appear only once. Source: peripheral blood, taken 28 days after the second AZD1222 dose. Every receptor here comes from an adult who received the AZD1222 COVID-19 vaccine.

V usage is TRBV15 and J usage is TRBJ1-4, with D tentatively TRBD1 (6 bases). Germline lookup yields CDR1 LNHNV and CDR2 YYDKDF (reference sequence). Trimming removed 4 bases at V and 5 bases at J, with 20 bases between. The CDR3 is made up of 17 amino acids. The CDR3 bases are TGTGCCACCAGCAAGCGCTCCGGGACACTACCGAATGAAAAACTGTTTTTT. It is translated as CATSKRSGTLPNEKLFF.

As DNA, the CDR3 is TGTGCCAGCAGTGGGGGACAGGGGGGCTACGAGCAGTACTTC. Protein sequence: CASSGGQGGYEQYF. The chain links TRBV2 to TRBJ2-7; the match to TRBD1 covers 11 bases. The CDR3 is made up of 14 amino acids. The trim removed 4 bases at V and 3 bases at J, leaving 2 bases unmatched. CDR1 is SNHLY and CDR2 is FYNNEI in the germline V gene.

V is TRBV6-4 and J is TRBJ2-3; the D gene is possibly TRBD2 (6 bases). Germline-derived CDR1 and CDR2 are MRHNA and SNTAGT. CDR3 length: 13 residues. V dropped 4 bases and J dropped 1 base, with 6 bases sitting between them. The CDR3 nucleotides are TGTGCCAGCAGTGCTAGCGGCACAGATACGCAGTATTTT. Protein: CASSASGTDTQYF.

The V gene is TRBV18, the J gene TRBJ2-1; possibly TRBD2 for D (5 bases). Looked up from germline, CDR1 is KGHSH and CDR2 is LQKENI. The CDR3 consists of 13 residues. V lost 2 bases and J 7 bases, leaving 9 bases between the germline ends. CDR3: CASSPGLLNEQFF. The CDR3 region has the DNA TGTGCCAGCTCACCAGGACTTCTGAATGAGCAGTTCTTC.

This clone showed up just once. The chain uses TRBV2 and TRBJ1-1; no clear D. Trimming shortened V by 6 bases and J by 0 bases, and 8 bases separated the two germline ends. There are 13 residues in the CDR3. Germline lookup yields CDR1 SNHLY and CDR2 FYNNEI. The CDR3, as DNA: TGTGCCAGCAGGGTCAGCATGAACACTGAAGCTTTCTTT. It encodes CASRVSMNTEAFF.

The chain links TRBV28 to TRBJ2-7, with TRBD2 matching over 10 bases. This CDR3 has 12 residues. The V and J ends lost 10 bases and 3 bases, in that order; junction bases with no gene match: 3. Germline V gene data show CDR1 as MDHEN and CDR2 as SYDVKM. The CDR3, as DNA: TGTGCCACCGCTAGCGGGGGCTACGAGCAGTACTTC. Encoded protein: CATASGGYEQYF.

This clone occurred a few times. The genes are TRBV21-1 and TRBJ2-7; TRBD2 is the table's D call and was not checked against the DNA. TRBV21-1 constitutes a pseudogene. This CDR3 has 16 amino acids. The CDR3 region is CASSLEAGDVAYEQYF. The CDR3 region has the DNA TGTGCCAGCAGCCTCGAGGCGGGGGATGTCGCCTACGAGCAGTACTTC.

In its sample, this clone was seen once. The chain joins TRBV3-1 (or the pseudogene TRBV3-2) to TRBJ1-2; D not resolved. Looked up from germline, CDR1 is LGHDT and CDR2 is YNNKEL (reference sequence). The germline V and J ends were trimmed by 4 bases and 4 bases, with 7 bases remaining between them. The CDR3 has 12 residues. DNA of the CDR3: TGTGCCAGCAGCCCGGCCGGCTATGGCTACACCTTC. Amino acid sequence: CASSPAGYGYTF.

The J gene is TRBJ1-5, the V gene TRBV4-1; D might be TRBD1 (5 bases). This CDR3 region has 14 residues. Trimming cost V 0 bases and J 4 bases, with 7 bases left between them. The germline gives CDR1 MGHRA, CDR2 YSYEKL. CDR3 in DNA: TGCGCCAGCAGCCAAGATCAGGGAAATCAGCCCCAGCATTTT. The encoded protein is CASSQDQGNQPQHF.

The V and J genes are TRBV5-1 and TRBJ2-3; D is ambiguous. The length of the CDR3 is 12 residues. Looked up from germline, CDR1 is SGHRS and CDR2 is YFSETQ. The V end lost 5 bases, the J end lost 4 bases, and 8 bases lay between the germline ends. CDR3 sequence reads: CASRKGADTQYF. DNA of the CDR3: TGCGCCAGCAGGAAGGGCGCAGATACGCAGTATTTT.

This chain uses TRBV30 with TRBJ2-7; 12 bases are a match to TRBD1. The ends lost 2 bases at V and 12 bases at J; junction bases unmatched: 14. There are 15 residues in the CDR3. CDR1 GTSNPN and CDR2 SVGIG come from the germline V gene (reference sequence). Here the CDR3 DNA reads TGTGCCTGGAGTATTTCGTCCGGGACAGGGGGCAGGCCGTACTTC. It specifies CAWSISSGTGGRPYF.

The chain carries TRBV5-6 and TRBJ1-3; D is unresolved. This CDR3 contains 15 residues. V lost 1 base and J lost 1, with 9 bases in between. Germline V CDR1 and CDR2: SGHDT, YYEEEE. The CDR3 is CASSLYSESGNTIYF. CDR3 sequence (DNA): TGTGCCAGCAGCTTGTATTCTGAATCTGGAAACACCATATATTTT.

The chain is built from TRBV28 and TRBJ1-1, with D possibly TRBD1 on 5 matching bases. Deletions cut 3 bases from V and 3 bases from J, with 8 bases between. The CDR3 totals 13 residues. Germline CDR1 and CDR2: MDHEN and SYDVKM. As DNA, the CDR3 is TGTGCCAGCAGTTTTGACAGATACACTGAAGCTTTCTTT. It is translated as CASSFDRYTEAFF. Full variable domain (missing parts from reference TRBV28 and TRBJ1-1): DVKVTQSSRYLVKRTGEKVFLECVQDMDHENMFWYRQDPGLGLRLIYFSYDVKMKEKGDIPEGYSVSREKKERFSLILESASTNQTSMYLCASSFDRYTEAFFGQGTRLTVV.

This chain joins TRBV7-9 and TRBJ2-6, with TRBD1 as a possible D gene (6 bases). Germline CDR1 reads SEHNR; CDR2 reads FQNEAQ (reference sequence). There are 15 residues in the CDR3. V was trimmed by 5 bases and J by 4 bases, leaving 12 bases between them. The CDR3 sequence: CASSMRTAGANVLTF. The CDR3 region has the DNA TGTGCCAGCAGCATGCGGACAGCCGGGGCCAACGTCCTGACTTTC.

This chain links TRBV27 with TRBJ2-3; 11 bases line up with TRBD2. Germline CDR1 MNHEY, CDR2 SMNVEV (reference sequence). The CDR3 is 20 amino acids. J gave up 3 bases and V 2 bases, and 16 bases lay outside the gene matches. CDR3 DNA sequence: TGTGCCAGCAGTTTAGAAACCGGGACTAGCGGCCCCCCTGGTACAGATACGCAGTATTTT. It encodes CASSLETGTSGPPGTDTQYF.

The V call is TRBV30, the J call TRBJ2-4; no reliable D call. Germline V lookup: CDR1 GTSNPN, CDR2 SVGIG (reference sequence). Trimming cost V 2 bases and J 0 bases, with 8 bases left between them. The CDR3 is made up of 14 amino acids. The CDR3 region is CAWSSGVAKNIQYF. CDR3 DNA: TGTGCCTGGAGTTCAGGAGTAGCCAAAAACATTCAGTACTTC.

This clone was detected only once. The chain recombines TRBV19 with TRBJ2-7; D perhaps matches TRBD1 (6 bases). This CDR3 is 14 amino acids long. Germline assignment: CDR1 LNHDA and CDR2 SQIVND (reference sequence). With 4 bases removed from V and 7 bases from J, the gap between germline ends came to 17 bases. This CDR3 is CASSTDGQPREQYF. The DNA of the CDR3 is TGTGCCAGTAGTACGGACGGACAGCCGCGGGAGCAGTACTTC.

The gene calls are TRBV9 and TRBJ2-7; 9 bases are a match to TRBD2. With V trimmed by 4 bases and J by 4 bases, 9 bases remained unmatched. This CDR3 contains 15 residues. Germline V gene sequence: CDR1 SGDLS, CDR2 YYNGEE. The CDR3 is CASSPRLAGIYEQYF. The DNA of the CDR3 is TGTGCCAGCAGCCCCCGGCTAGCGGGAATTTACGAGCAGTACTTC.

The rearrangement joins TRBV6-1 to TRBJ2-1, with TRBD2 matching over 9 bases. CDR1 is MNHNS and CDR2 is SASEGT in the germline V gene. The V segment lost 4 bases and the J segment 9 bases; nucleotides outside the gene matches: 16. The CDR3 contains 17 residues. The CDR3: CASSAPAGGRAEGEQFF. The CDR3 DNA reads TGTGCCAGCAGTGCCCCCGCGGGCGGGAGGGCCGAGGGTGAGCAGTTCTTC.

This chain joins TRBV6-6 and TRBJ2-1; 9 positions agree with TRBD1. V shed 6 bases, J shed 4 bases, and the junction held 10 bases outside the gene matches. CDR3 length: 16 residues. Germline CDR1 is MNHNY and CDR2 is SVGAGI (reference sequence). DNA of the CDR3: TGTGCCAGCAGACTACCCCGGGACAGGGCATACAATGAGCAGTTCTTC. It translates to CASRLPRDRAYNEQFF.

V is TRBV28 and J is TRBJ2-6; D possibly matches TRBD1 or TRBD2 (5 bases each). The CDR3 has 16 residues. V lost 6 bases and J 4 bases, leaving 16 bases between the germline ends. Germline CDR1 and CDR2: MDHEN and SYDVKM. The CDR3 DNA reads as TGTGCCAGCAGCCAAGGGGCGGGCGTCGGGGCCAACGTCCTGACTTTC. It codes for CASSQGAGVGANVLTF.

The chain links TRBV5-1 to TRBJ2-1; 16 nucleotides align to TRBD2. The CDR3 runs to 19 residues. Germline lookup yields CDR1 SGHRS and CDR2 YFSETQ. The junction had 7 bases not matched to a gene; V was cut back by 4 bases and J by 0 bases. The CDR3 region is CASSGGLAGGRVSYNEQFF. CDR3 DNA sequence: TGCGCCAGCAGCGGGGGACTAGCGGGAGGGCGGGTCTCCTACAATGAGCAGTTCTTC.

The rearrangement joins TRBV15 to TRBJ2-1; 9 bases map to TRBD2. J lost 5 bases, V lost 0 bases, and 5 bases had no gene match. The CDR3 has 16 residues. Germline-derived CDR1 and CDR2 are LNHNV and YYDKDF (reference sequence). CDR3 sequence reads: CATSRDRGRANNEQFF. CDR3 sequence (DNA): TGTGCCACCAGCAGAGATCGCGGGAGGGCTAACAATGAGCAGTTCTTC.

This chain links TRBV12-3 or TRBV12-4 with TRBJ1-6; TRBD1 might be the D (6 bases). V was pared by 7 bases and J by 8 bases, with 12 bases between. The CDR3 is 13 residues long. CDR3 nucleotide sequence: TGTGCCAGCACCTCACGGGGGCATTCACCCCTCCACTTT. It codes for CASTSRGHSPLHF.

The rearrangement joins TRBV9 to TRBJ2-5; a possible D gene is TRBD1 (5 bases). V lost 3 bases and J 2 bases, leaving 11 bases between the germline ends. The CDR3 extends over 14 amino acids. Germline lookup yields CDR1 SGDLS and CDR2 YYNGEE. The CDR3 DNA reads as TGTGCCAGCAGCGCCCGACAGTCTCAAGAGACCCAGTACTTC. Encoded protein: CASSARQSQETQYF. Full variable domain (missing parts from reference TRBV9 and TRBJ2-5): DSGVTQTPKHLITATGQRVTLRCSPRSGDLSVYWYQQSLDQGLQFLIQYYNGEERAKGNILERFSAQQFPDLHSELNLSSLELGDSALYFCASSARQSQETQYFGPGTRLLVL.